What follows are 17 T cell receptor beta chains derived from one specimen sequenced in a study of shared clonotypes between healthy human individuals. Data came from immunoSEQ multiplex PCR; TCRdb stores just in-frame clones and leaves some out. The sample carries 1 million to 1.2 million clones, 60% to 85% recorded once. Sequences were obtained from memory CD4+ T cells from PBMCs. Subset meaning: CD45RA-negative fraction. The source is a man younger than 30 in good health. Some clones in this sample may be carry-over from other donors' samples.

In nucleotides, the CDR3 is TGCGCCAGCAGCTTGGAAAGGGGTAATGAAAAACTGTTTTTT. Residues: CASSLERGNEKLFF. This chain links TRBV5-1 with TRBJ1-4, with a possible D match to TRBD1 (5 bases). V lost 0 bases and J lost 4, with 7 bases in between. The CDR3 runs 14 residues. CDR1 is SGHRS and CDR2 is YFSETQ in the germline V gene.

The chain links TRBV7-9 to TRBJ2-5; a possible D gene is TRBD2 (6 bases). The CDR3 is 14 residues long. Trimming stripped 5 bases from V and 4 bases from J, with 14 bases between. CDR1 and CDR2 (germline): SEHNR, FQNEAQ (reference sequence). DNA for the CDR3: TGTGCCAGCAGCCAGACCCCCGGGAGAGAGACCCAGTACTTC. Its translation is CASSQTPGRETQYF.

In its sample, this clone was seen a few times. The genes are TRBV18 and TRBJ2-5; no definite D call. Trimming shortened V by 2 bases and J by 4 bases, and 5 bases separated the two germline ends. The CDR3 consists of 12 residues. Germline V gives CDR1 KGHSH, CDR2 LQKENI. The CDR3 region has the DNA TGTGCCAGCTCACCAAACGGAGAGACCCAGTACTTC. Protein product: CASSPNGETQYF.

DNA of the CDR3: TGCAGTGCTGTAGGCAATGAGCAGTTCTTC. This gives the protein CSAVGNEQFF. V usage is TRBV20-1 and J usage is TRBJ2-1; D is unresolved. The CDR3 consists of 10 residues. The V and J ends lost 5 bases and 6 bases respectively, with 5 bases between them. Germline CDR1 is DFQATT and CDR2 is SNEGSKA (reference sequence).

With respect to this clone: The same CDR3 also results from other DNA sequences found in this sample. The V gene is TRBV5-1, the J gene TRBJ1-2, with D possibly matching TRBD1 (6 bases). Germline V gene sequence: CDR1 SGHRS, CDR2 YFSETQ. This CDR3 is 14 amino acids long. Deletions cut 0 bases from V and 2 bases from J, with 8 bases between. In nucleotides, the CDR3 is TGCGCCAGCAGCTTGGACAGGGTGAACTATGGCTACACCTTC. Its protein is CASSLDRVNYGYTF.

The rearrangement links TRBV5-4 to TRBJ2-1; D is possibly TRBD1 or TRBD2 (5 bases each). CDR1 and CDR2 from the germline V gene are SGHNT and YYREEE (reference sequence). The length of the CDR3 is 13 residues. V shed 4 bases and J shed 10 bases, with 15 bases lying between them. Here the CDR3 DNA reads TGTGCCAGCAGCCCGACCGGGGCGGTGGAGCAGTTCTTC. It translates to CASSPTGAVEQFF.

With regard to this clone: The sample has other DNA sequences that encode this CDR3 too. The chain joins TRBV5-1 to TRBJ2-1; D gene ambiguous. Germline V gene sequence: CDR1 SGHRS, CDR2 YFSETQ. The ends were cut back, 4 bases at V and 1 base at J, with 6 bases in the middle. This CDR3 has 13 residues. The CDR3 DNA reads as TGCGCCAGCAGCCCGCGTTCCTACAATGAGCAGTTCTTC. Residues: CASSPRSYNEQFF.

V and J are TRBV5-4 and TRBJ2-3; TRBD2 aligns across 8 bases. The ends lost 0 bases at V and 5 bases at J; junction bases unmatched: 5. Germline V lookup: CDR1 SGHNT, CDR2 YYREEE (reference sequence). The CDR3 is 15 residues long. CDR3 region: CASSLGGLGKDTQYF. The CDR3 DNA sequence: TGTGCCAGCAGCTTGGGGGGACTAGGGAAAGATACGCAGTATTTT.

CDR3: CASSDAQGSDTQYF. CDR3 DNA: TGTGCCAGCAGTGACGCACAGGGATCAGATACGCAGTATTTT. The chain joins TRBV9 to TRBJ2-3, with D possibly matching TRBD1 (6 bases). Germline values: CDR1 SGDLS, CDR2 YYNGEE. Trimming shortened V by 5 bases and J by 4 bases, and 14 bases separated the two germline ends. The CDR3 totals 14 residues.

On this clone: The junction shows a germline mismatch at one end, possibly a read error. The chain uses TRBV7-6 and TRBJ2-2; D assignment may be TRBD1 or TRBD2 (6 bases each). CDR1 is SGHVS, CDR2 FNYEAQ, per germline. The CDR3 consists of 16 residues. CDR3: CASSLVGGGVAVELFF. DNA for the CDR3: TGCGCCAGCAGCTTAGTGGGGGGCGGCGTCGCCGTGGAGCTGTTTTTT. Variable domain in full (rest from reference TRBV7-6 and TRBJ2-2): GAGVSQSPRYKVTKRGQDVALRCDPISGHVSLYWYRQALGQGPEFLTYFNYEAQQDKSGLPNDRFSAERPEGSISTLTIQRTEQRDSAMYRCASSLVGGGVAVELFFGEGSRLTVL.

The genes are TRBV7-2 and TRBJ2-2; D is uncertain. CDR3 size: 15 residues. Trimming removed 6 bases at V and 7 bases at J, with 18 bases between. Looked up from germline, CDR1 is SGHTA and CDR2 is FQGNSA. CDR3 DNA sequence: TGTGCCAGCAGTATCGGGCCACTCCATGGCGGGGAGCTGTTTTTT. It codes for CASSIGPLHGGELFF. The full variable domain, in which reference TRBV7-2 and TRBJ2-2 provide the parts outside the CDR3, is GAGVSQSPSNKVTEKGKDVELRCDPISGHTALYWYRQSLGQGLEFLIYFQGNSAPDKSGLPSDRFSAERTGGSVSTLTIQRTQQEDSAVYLCASSIGPLHGGELFFGEGSRLTVL.

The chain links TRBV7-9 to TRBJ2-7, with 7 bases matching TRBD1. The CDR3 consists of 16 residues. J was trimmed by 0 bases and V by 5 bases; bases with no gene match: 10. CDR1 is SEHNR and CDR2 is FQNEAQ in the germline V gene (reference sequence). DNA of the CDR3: TGTGCCAGCAGCCCCCGAGAGGGGGCCAGCTCCTACGAGCAGTACTTC. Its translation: CASSPREGASSYEQYF.

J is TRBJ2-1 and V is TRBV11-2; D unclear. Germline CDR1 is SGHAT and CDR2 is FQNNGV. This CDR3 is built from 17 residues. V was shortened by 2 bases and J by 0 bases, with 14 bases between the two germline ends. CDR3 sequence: CASSLRPAGYSYNEQFF. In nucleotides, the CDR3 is TGTGCCAGCAGCTTACGCCCGGCAGGCTACTCCTACAATGAGCAGTTCTTC.

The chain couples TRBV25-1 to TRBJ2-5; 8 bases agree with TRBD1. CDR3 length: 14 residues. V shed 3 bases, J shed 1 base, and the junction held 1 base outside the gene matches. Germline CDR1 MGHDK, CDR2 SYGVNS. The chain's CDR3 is CASSDGQGQETQYF. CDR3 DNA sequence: TGTGCCAGCAGTGACGGACAGGGCCAAGAGACCCAGTACTTC.

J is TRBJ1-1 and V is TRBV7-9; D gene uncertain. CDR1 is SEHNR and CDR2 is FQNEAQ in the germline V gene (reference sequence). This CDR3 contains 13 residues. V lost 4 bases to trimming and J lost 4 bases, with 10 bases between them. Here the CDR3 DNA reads TGTGCCAGCAGCTCCTTTTTGGGCACTGAAGCTTTCTTT. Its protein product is CASSSFLGTEAFF.

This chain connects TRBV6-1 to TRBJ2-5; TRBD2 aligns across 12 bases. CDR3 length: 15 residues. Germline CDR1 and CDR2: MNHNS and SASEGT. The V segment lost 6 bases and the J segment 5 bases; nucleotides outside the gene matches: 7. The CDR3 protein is CASSLGLAGRETQYF. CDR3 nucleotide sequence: TGTGCCAGCAGCCTAGGACTAGCGGGACGGGAGACCCAGTACTTC.

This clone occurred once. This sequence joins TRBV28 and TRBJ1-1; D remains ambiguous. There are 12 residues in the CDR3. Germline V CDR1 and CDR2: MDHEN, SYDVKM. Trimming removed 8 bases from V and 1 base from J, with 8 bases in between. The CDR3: CASYSGNTEAFF. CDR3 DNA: TGTGCCAGCTACTCGGGGAACACTGAAGCTTTCTTT.